This T cell receptor beta chain was recorded in a study of cytomegalovirus exposure and HLA in healthy donors. CDR3 length: 18 residues. With respect to this clone: Its antigen is unidentified.

PCR involved 60 Vbeta and 13 Jbeta primers. Clones were sequenced by immunoSEQ multiplex PCR, and TCRdb holds only the in-frame ones, with some missing. The sample has some 150,000 clones; roughly 80% are singletons. Study findings and constraints: Indistinguishable V segments such as TRBV6-2 and TRBV6-3 were excluded.

The sample was PBMCs. This chain links TRBV12-2 with TRBJ1-5; whether TRBD1, the table's D call, matches the DNA was not checked. TRBV12-2 is a known pseudogene. The sequence came from a woman in her forties or fifties in good health and CMV-seropositive. The CDR3, as DNA: TGTGCAAGTCGCTTACATTCTGGGACAGGGGTTAGCAATCAGCCCCAGCATTTT. Residues: CASRLHSGTGVSNQPQHF.